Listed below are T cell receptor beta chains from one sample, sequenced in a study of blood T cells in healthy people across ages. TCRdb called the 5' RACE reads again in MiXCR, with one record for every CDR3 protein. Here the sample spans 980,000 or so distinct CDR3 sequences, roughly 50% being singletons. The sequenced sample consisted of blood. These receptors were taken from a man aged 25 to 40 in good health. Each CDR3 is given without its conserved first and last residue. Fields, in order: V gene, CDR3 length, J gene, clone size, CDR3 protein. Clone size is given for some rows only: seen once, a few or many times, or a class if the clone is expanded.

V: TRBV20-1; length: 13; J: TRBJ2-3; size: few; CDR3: SAGRRTSGTDTQY
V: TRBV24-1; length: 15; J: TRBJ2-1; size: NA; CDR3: ATSDLTSGDLYNEQF
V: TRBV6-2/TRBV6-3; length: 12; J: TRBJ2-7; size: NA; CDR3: ASTSGLASDEQY
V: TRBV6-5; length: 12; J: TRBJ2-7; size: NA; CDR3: ASSYRAGGNEQY
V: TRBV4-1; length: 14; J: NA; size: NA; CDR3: ASSPRNGQGGYEQY
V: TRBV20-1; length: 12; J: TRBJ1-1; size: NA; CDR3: SAPGVSWSTEAF
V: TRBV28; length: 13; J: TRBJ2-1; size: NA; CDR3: ASSSRPPSYNEQF
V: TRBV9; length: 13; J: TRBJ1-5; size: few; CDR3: ASSVAGQDHQPQH
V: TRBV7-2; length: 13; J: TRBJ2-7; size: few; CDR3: ASSLGGNRDYEQY
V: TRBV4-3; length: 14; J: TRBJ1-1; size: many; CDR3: ASSRAASGLNTEAF
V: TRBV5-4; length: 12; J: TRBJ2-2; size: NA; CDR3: VSRSGGANGELF
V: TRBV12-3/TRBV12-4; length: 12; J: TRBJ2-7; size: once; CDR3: ASSFRLADYEQY
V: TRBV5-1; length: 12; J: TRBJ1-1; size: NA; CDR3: ASSTGMENTEAF
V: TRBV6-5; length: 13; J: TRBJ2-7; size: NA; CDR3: ASSYSTDPLYEQY
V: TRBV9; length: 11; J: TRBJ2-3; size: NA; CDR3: ASGLAVADTQY
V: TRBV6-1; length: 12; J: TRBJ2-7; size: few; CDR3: ASSDRTGAYEQY
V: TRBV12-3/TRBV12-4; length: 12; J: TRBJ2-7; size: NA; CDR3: ASSFLPGSYEQY
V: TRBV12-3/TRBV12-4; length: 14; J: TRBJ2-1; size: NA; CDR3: ASRPPVAGTYNEQF
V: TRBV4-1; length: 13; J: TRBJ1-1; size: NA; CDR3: ASSQEGRGPTEAF
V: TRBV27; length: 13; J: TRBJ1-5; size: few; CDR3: ASRPDRSVPGPQH
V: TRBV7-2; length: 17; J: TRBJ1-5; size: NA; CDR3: ASSHPFGQGRDGNQPQH
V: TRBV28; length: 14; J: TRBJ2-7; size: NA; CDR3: ASSPASAKGSYEQY
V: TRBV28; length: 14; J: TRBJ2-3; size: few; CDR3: ASSPPLAGVTDTQY
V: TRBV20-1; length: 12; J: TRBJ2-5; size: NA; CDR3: SARDVRSWETQY
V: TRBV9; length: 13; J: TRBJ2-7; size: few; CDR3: ASSVDTGRSYEQY
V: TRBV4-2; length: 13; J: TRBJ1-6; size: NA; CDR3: ASSQGQGYDSPLH
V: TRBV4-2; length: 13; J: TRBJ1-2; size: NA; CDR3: ASSQGHSTGDGYT
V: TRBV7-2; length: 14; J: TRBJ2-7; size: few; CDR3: ASSPGTSHSSYEQY
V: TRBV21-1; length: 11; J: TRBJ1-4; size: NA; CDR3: ASSKSGDEKLF
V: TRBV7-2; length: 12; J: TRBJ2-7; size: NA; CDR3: ASSLAGGMYEQY
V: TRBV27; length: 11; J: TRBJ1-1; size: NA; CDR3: ASSLSRGSEAF
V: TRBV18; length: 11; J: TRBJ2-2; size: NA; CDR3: ASSPSVTGELF
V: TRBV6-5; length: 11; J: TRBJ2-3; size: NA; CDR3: ASRHGLADTQY
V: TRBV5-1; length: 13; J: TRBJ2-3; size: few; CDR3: ASSPGQEGTDTQY
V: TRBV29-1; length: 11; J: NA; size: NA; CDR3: SGTRDSGNIQY
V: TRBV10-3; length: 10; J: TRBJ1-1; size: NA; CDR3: AIRIDGEEAF
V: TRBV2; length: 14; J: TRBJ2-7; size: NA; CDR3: ASSDGMARAVYEQY
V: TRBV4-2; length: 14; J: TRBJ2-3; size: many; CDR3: ASSQDRAGGTDTQY
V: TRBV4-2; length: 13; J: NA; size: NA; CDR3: ASSQDMAGEETQY
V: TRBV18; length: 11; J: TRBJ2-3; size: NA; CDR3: ASSPQEGDTQY
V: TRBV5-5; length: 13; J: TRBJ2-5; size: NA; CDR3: ASSLAGLDQETQY
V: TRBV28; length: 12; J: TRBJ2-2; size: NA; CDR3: ASTIRGAAGELF
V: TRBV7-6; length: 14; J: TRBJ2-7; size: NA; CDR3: ASSMGLAGGQGEQY
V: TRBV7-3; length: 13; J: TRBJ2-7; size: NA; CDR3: ASASSGGFAYEQY
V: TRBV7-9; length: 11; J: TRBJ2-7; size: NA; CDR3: AGSINRDWGQY
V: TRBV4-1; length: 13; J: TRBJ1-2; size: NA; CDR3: ASSQGQPANYGYT
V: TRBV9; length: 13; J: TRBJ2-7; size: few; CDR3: ASSVVGDFSGEQY
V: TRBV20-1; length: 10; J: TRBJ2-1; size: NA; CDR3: SARKESCEQF
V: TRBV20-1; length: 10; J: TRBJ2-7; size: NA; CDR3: SAIRGAYEQY
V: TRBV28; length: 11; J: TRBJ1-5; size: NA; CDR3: ASSLRGRQPQH
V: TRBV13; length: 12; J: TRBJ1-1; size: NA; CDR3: ASSPGGGGGLAF
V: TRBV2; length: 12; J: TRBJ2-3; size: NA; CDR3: ASRLERSTDTQY
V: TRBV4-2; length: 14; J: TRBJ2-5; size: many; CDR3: ASSQDGIGGPETQY